Below are 20 T cell receptor beta chains sequenced from a single sample in a study of cytomegalovirus exposure and HLA in healthy donors. Amplification used 60 Vbeta primers and 13 Jbeta primers. Repertoires were generated with immunoSEQ multiplex PCR, while TCRdb's copy carries only in-frame clones and drops some. This sample's table reports 150,000 to 200,000 clones. Sequencing used PBMCs. These receptors were collected from a man aged 25-45 years in good health and CMV-seronegative.

The chain recombines TRBV6-1 with TRBJ2-1, with 8 bases fitting TRBD1. Germline-derived CDR1 and CDR2 are MNHNS and SASEGT. The CDR3 spans 15 residues. Unmatched junction bases numbered 9, after V lost 7 bases and J lost 4 bases. CDR3 coding DNA: TGTGCCAGCATGGTCCGGCAGGGGGCGTACAATGAGCAGTTCTTC. This sequence encodes CASMVRQGAYNEQFF.

Comment on this clone: The sample carries other DNA sequences with the same CDR3. The V and J genes are TRBV7-9 and TRBJ1-1; TRBD1 matches 11 bases. V was clipped by 5 bases and J by 7 bases; unmatched bases: 6. Germline CDR1 reads SEHNR; CDR2 reads FQNEAQ (reference sequence). The CDR3 sequence is 14 residues long. The CDR3 DNA reads TGTGCCAGCAGCCTCGGACAGGGGGCAGGTGAAGCTTTCTTT. It yields the protein CASSLGQGAGEAFF.

The chain couples TRBV10-3 to TRBJ1-2; 8 bases map to TRBD1. The V and J ends lost 2 bases and 1 base, in that order; junction bases with no gene match: 12. This CDR3 region has 18 residues. Germline lookup yields CDR1 ENHRY and CDR2 SYGVKD. The CDR3 DNA sequence: TGTGCCATCAGTGAGGAGACCACCACAGGGGGAGGTAACTATGGCTACACCTTC. Translated: CAISEETTTGGGNYGYTF.

This chain connects TRBV4-1 to TRBJ1-1; D ambiguous. Germline assignment: CDR1 MGHRA and CDR2 YSYEKL. The CDR3 is made up of 12 amino acids. With 1 base removed from V and 9 bases from J, the gap between germline ends came to 9 bases. CDR3 region: CASSQVAGKAFF. In DNA form, the CDR3 reads TGCGCCAGCAGCCAAGTGGCAGGTAAAGCTTTCTTT.

A note on this clone: Other DNA variants within this sample encode the same CDR3. CDR3 in amino acids: CAWSVGGDTQYF. In nucleotides, the CDR3 is TGTGCCTGGAGTGTCGGGGGAGATACGCAGTATTTT. The gene calls are TRBV30 and TRBJ2-3; D might be TRBD2 (6 bases). V was clipped by 0 bases and J by 5 bases, with 6 bases between them. The V gene's germline CDR1 is GTSNPN and CDR2 SVGIG (reference sequence). This CDR3 spans 12 amino acids.

V and J are TRBV5-1 and TRBJ2-7; no clear D. CDR1 is SGHRS and CDR2 is YFSETQ in the germline V gene. V dropped 0 bases and J dropped 6 bases, with 7 bases sitting between them. The CDR3 sequence is 12 residues long. The CDR3 DNA sequence: TGCGCCAGCAGCTTGGAAACGAGCGAGCAGTACTTC. Encoded protein: CASSLETSEQYF. The full variable domain, with the rest looked up from reference TRBV5-1 and TRBJ2-7, is KAGVTQTPRYLIKTRGQQVTLSCSPISGHRSVSWYQQTPGQGLQFLFEYFSETQRNKGNFPGRFSGRQFSNSRSEMNVSTLELGDSALYLCASSLETSEQYFGPGTRLTVT.

The rearrangement links TRBV15 to TRBJ2-7; 9 bases line up with TRBD1. CDR1 is LNHNV, CDR2 YYDKDF, per germline (reference sequence). V trimming: 3 bases; J trimming: 3 bases; junction bases outside the gene matches: 6. The CDR3 totals 15 residues. Here the CDR3 DNA reads TGTGCCACCAGCAGGGGGGACAGGGAAGTCTACGAGCAGTACTTC. It translates to CATSRGDREVYEQYF.

V gene TRBV27 combines with J gene TRBJ1-2, with D possibly being TRBD1 (5 bases). The V and J ends lost 4 bases and 4 bases respectively, with 13 bases between them. This CDR3 has 14 residues. Germline values: CDR1 MNHEY, CDR2 SMNVEV (reference sequence). CDR3 DNA sequence: TGTGCCAGCAGTTCCCTCAGGGCCCCCTATGGCTACACCTTC. Translation: CASSSLRAPYGYTF.

The chain combines TRBV27 with TRBJ2-3; 12 nucleotides match TRBD2. The CDR3 sequence is 19 residues long. The J segment lost 4 bases and the V segment lost 5 bases, leaving 16 bases of the junction unmatched. Germline V CDR1 and CDR2: MNHEY, SMNVEV (reference sequence). CDR3 DNA sequence: TGTGCCAGCAGTATTATCCAACCGGGCGCTAGCGGGGGGGCAGATACGCAGTATTTT. Translated, it gives CASSIIQPGASGGADTQYF.

The rearrangement uses TRBV28 and TRBJ2-7; the D is unclear. The V and J ends lost 6 bases and 2 bases respectively, with 11 bases between them. CDR3 length: 13 amino acids. Germline V gene data show CDR1 as MDHEN and CDR2 as SYDVKM. The CDR3, as DNA: TGTGCCAGCAGGAACCCTCACACCTACGAGCAGTACTTC. This sequence encodes CASRNPHTYEQYF.

This sequence joins TRBV5-1 and TRBJ1-2, with 10 bases lining up with TRBD1. The germline V gene encodes CDR1 SGHRS and CDR2 YFSETQ. The CDR3 spans 17 residues. Trimming cost V 4 bases and J 5 bases; bases outside gene matches: 14. CDR3 protein: CASSPPPGQGREYGYTF. The DNA of the CDR3 is TGCGCCAGCAGCCCTCCTCCGGGACAGGGGCGAGAGTATGGCTACACCTTC.

The CDR3 protein is CASTQTESNQPQHF. CDR3 sequence (DNA): TGTGCCAGCACCCAGACGGAGAGCAATCAGCCCCAGCATTTT. This chain connects TRBV2 to TRBJ1-5; no definite D call. This CDR3 has 14 residues. In germline, CDR1 is SNHLY, CDR2 FYNNEI. V was pared by 7 bases and J by 1 base, with 11 bases between.

The rearrangement joins TRBV9 to TRBJ2-5; D may be TRBD2 (5 bases). CDR1 and CDR2 (germline): SGDLS, YYNGEE. Trimming took off 4 bases at V and 1 base at J, with 11 bases between the two ends. CDR3 length: 14 residues. The DNA of the CDR3 is TGTGCCAGCAGCCCTCGGACTGCCCAAGAGACCCAGTACTTC. It encodes CASSPRTAQETQYF.

This sequence joins TRBV6-5 and TRBJ1-1; D is unresolved. This CDR3 has 14 amino acids. Germline V gene sequence: CDR1 MNHEY, CDR2 SVGAGI. V was shortened by 2 bases and J by 1 base, with 8 bases between the two germline ends. CDR3 protein: CASSYMAQNTEAFF. The CDR3 coding sequence is TGTGCCAGCAGTTACATGGCTCAGAACACTGAAGCTTTCTTT.

The chain combines TRBV2 with TRBJ2-7; weak D call: TRBD1 (5 bases). Germline CDR1 reads SNHLY; CDR2 reads FYNNEI. Trimming pared 8 bases from V and 2 bases from J, leaving 7 bases between. This CDR3 has 11 residues. The CDR3 sequence is CASAGTYEQYF. CDR3 DNA sequence: TGTGCCAGCGCAGGGACCTACGAGCAGTACTTC.

The chain couples TRBV6-5 to TRBJ1-1; perhaps TRBD1 as D (5 bases). V lost 0 bases, J lost 1 base, and 12 bases lay in between. This CDR3 has 16 amino acids. The germline V gene encodes CDR1 MNHEY and CDR2 SVGAGI. CDR3 protein: CASSYSGYGGNTEAFF. The DNA for the CDR3 is TGTGCCAGCAGTTACTCGGGTTACGGGGGGAACACTGAAGCTTTCTTT.

The V call is TRBV28, the J call TRBJ1-5, with 8 bases matching TRBD1. The V and J ends lost 5 bases and 7 bases, in that order; junction bases with no gene match: 7. The CDR3 is 14 residues long. From germline, CDR1 is MDHEN and CDR2 SYDVKM. The CDR3 sequence: CASSQTGAVQPQHF. As DNA, the CDR3 is TGTGCCAGCAGTCAGACAGGGGCGGTCCAGCCCCAGCATTTT.

The chain employs TRBV5-8 and TRBJ2-1; 7 bases are a match to TRBD2. Germline V gene lookup returns CDR1 SGHTS and CDR2 YDEGEE. This CDR3 has 15 amino acids. Trimming cost V 3 bases and J 0 bases; bases outside gene matches: 3. The DNA for the CDR3 is TGTGCCAGCAGCTGGGGGGGGATCTCCTACAATGAGCAGTTCTTC. Protein: CASSWGGISYNEQFF. The full variable domain, rest sourced from reference TRBV5-8 and TRBJ2-1, is EAGVTQSPTHLIKTRGQQATLRCSPISGHTSVYWYQQALGLGLQFLLWYDEGEERNRGNFPPRFSGRQFPNYSSELNVNALELEDSALYLCASSWGGISYNEQFFGPGTRLTVL.

The V gene is TRBV7-2, the J gene TRBJ2-1; the match to TRBD2 covers 10 bases. Looked up from germline, CDR1 is SGHTA and CDR2 is FQGNSA. The CDR3 covers 15 residues. V was clipped by 1 base and J by 4 bases; unmatched bases: 1. The CDR3 here is CASSLELAGYNEQFF. In DNA form, the CDR3 reads TGTGCCAGCAGCTTAGAACTAGCGGGGTACAATGAGCAGTTCTTC.

The chain recombines TRBV30 with TRBJ1-4; the D gene is possibly TRBD1 (5 bases). V was trimmed by 0 bases and J by 10 bases, leaving 9 bases between them. CDR3 length equals 12 residues. The germline V gene encodes CDR1 GTSNPN and CDR2 SVGIG (reference sequence). CDR3 sequence (DNA): TGTGCCTGGAGTGTGCAGGGCGCAAAACTGTTTTTT. Amino acid sequence: CAWSVQGAKLFF. Full variable domain (rest looked up from reference TRBV30 and TRBJ1-4): SQTIHQWPATLVQPVGSPLSLECTVEGTSNPNLYWYRQAAGRGLQLLFYSVGIGQISSEVPQNLSASRPQDRQFILSSKKLLLSDSGFYLCAWSVQGAKLFFGSGTQLSVL.